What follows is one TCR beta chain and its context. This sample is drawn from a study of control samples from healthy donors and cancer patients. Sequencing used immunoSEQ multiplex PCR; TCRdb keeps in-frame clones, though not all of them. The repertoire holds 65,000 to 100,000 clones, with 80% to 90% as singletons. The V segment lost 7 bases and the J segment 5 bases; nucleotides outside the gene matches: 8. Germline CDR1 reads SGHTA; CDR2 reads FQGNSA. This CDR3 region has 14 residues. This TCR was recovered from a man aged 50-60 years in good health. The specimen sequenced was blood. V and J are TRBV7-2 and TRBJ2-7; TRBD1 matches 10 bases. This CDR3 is CASTRQGAKNEQYF. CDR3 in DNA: TGTGCCAGCACTAGACAGGGGGCTAAGAACGAGCAGTACTTC.